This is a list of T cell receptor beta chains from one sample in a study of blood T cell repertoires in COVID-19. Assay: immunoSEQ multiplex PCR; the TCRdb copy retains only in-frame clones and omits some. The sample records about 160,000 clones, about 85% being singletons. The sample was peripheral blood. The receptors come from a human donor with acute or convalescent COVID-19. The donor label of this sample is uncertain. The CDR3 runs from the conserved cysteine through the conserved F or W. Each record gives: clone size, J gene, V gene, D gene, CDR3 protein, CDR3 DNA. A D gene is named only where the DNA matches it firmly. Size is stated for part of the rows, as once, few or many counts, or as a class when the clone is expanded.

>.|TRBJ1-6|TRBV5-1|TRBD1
CASSSLIRQGAPLHF
TGCGCCAGCAGCTCGCTAATCAGACAGGGTGCACCCCTCCACTTT
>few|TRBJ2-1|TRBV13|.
CASSLGPGAWQFF
TGTGCCAGCAGCCTTGGCCCTGGGGCCTGGCAGTTCTTC
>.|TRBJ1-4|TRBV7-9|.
CASSLAGRTNEKLFF
TGTGCCAGCAGCTTAGCCGGCAGGACAAATGAAAAACTGTTTTTT
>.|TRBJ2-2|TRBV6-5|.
CASIGTSGELFF
TGTGCCAGCATCGGGACTTCAGGGGAGCTGTTTTTT
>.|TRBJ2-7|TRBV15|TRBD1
CATRLKGQYSYEQYF
TGTGCCACCAGGCTCAAGGGACAGTATTCCTACGAGCAGTACTTC
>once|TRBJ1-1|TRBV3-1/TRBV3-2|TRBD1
CASSQGRGHTEAFF
TGTGCCAGCAGCCAAGGCAGGGGGCACACTGAAGCTTTCTTT
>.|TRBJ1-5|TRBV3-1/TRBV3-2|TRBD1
CASSQQTGGNQPQHF
TGTGCCAGCAGCCAGCAAACAGGGGGTAATCAGCCCCAGCATTTT
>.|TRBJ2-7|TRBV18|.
CASTLVEAYEQYF
TGTGCCAGCACCCTAGTCGAGGCGTACGAGCAGTACTTC
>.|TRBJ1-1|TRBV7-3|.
CASSLWAPMNTEAFF
TGTGCCAGCAGCCTTTGGGCCCCCATGAACACTGAAGCTTTCTTT
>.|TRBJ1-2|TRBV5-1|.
CASSVDSVYGYTF
TGCGCCAGCAGCGTCGACAGCGTCTATGGCTACACCTTC
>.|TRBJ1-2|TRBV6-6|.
CASSYNPSTGYGYTF
TGTGCCAGCAGTTACAATCCCTCGACTGGCTATGGCTACACCTTC
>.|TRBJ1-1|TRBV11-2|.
CASRAAVLTEAFF
TGTGCCAGCAGGGCGGCCGTACTCACTGAAGCTTTCTTT
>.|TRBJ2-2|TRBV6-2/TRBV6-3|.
CASSPPGGYTGELFF
TGTGCCAGCAGCCCCCCGGGCGGGTATACCGGGGAGCTGTTTTTT
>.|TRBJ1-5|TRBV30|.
CAWSVRMEGAINQPQHF
TGTGCCTGGAGTGTACGTATGGAAGGGGCCATCAATCAGCCCCAGCATTTT
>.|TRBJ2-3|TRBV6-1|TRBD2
CASSGAGGSDTQYF
TGTGCCAGCAGTGGAGCGGGGGGATCAGATACGCAGTATTTT
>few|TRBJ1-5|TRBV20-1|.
CSASIPYSNQPQHF
TGCAGTGCTAGTATCCCTTATAGCAATCAGCCCCAGCATTTT